This TCR beta chain was identified during a study of metastatic and nonmetastatic thyroid tumors. Study information: Malignant and benign thyroid patients had repertoires compared in peripheral blood and tumor or nodule tissue. Study conclusions and caveats: Malignant thyroid tumors reportedly had TCR beta diversity that was significantly higher than in benign nodules, in blood and tumor.

Every patient underwent thyroid surgery untreated. At least ten counts were recorded for this clone. The antigen remains undetermined. Per the original data handling: The study's classifier, a distant-metastasis tool for papillary thyroid cancer, was built using CDR3 differences across clinicopathological groups. TCRdb re-processed the PCR reads through MiXCR. The V and J calls were not made by the authors but by TCRdb's processing. The sample has about 92,000 clones, 14% to 15% seen once. Trimming cost V 3 bases and J 4 bases, with 10 bases left between them. Germline V gene lookup returns CDR1 KGHDR and CDR2 SFDVKD. The CDR3 has 14 amino acids.

Source material: blood. The chain is built from TRBV24-1 and TRBJ2-3; D might be TRBD2 (5 bases). The receptor was isolated from a female donor with papillary thyroid cancer or a benign thyroid nodule (not recorded which). Some clones in this sample may be carry-over from other donors' samples. CDR3 protein: CATSDTGLADTQYF. The CDR3 nucleotides read TGTGCCACCAGTGATACGGGATTAGCAGATACGCAGTATTTT.